This T cell receptor (beta chain) was recorded in a study of neurological immune-mediated disorders. The CDR3 covers 18 residues. CDR1 is SGHDN, CDR2 FVKESK, per germline. V dropped 4 bases and J dropped 5 bases, with 21 bases sitting between them. The sample's time point: longitudinal time-point 1 (baseline). Where libraries were unsorted, they were derived from 2 million PBMCs stored at -80 degrees C. This clonotype was seen ten or more times. Synthesis of cDNA was carried out by template-switch 5'RACE. The reaction used 10-nucleotide random UMIs. Via MiXCR, TCRdb re-called the 5' RACE reads, giving one row per CDR3 protein. Of about 49,000 distinct CDR3 sequences in the sample, less than 12% are singletons; the top ten hold more than 1.5%.

The sequence derives from a woman aged 35 to 49 in good health. The V and J genes are TRBV14 and TRBJ1-6; unclear D gene. The sample consisted of PBMCs. This CDR3 reads CASSLEVPGIFNNSPLHF. The CDR3 nucleotides read TGTGCCAGCAGCCTAGAAGTGCCGGGGATCTTTAATAATTCACCCCTCCACTTT.